These T cell receptor beta chains were read from a single sample in a study of T cell repertoires in cytomegalovirus infection. These receptors' antigens are unknown. TCRdb re-called the reads through MiXCR, storing one row per CDR3 protein. Altogether about 740,000 distinct CDR3 sequences are present, roughly 36% being singletons, with the ten largest covering 15% to 20%. Specimen: cultured PBMCs, collected from culture after CMV antigen stimulation. These receptors were collected from a human donor in good health (CMV status not recorded). Some clones in this sample may be carry-over from other donors' samples. The conserved cysteine and the conserved F or W are not part of the CDR3 here. Rows give clone size only sometimes, using once, few, many, or a class for an expanded clone.

NA | TRBV6-8 | ASSYRSTYNEQF
NA | TRBV6-2/TRBV6-3 | ASSYRLGAVALSYEQY
few | TRBV19 | ASSPSVTAYYEQY
NA | TRBV30 | AWRTSGVYYEQY
NA | TRBV6-4 | ASSDSWESGNEQF
few | TRBV5-6 | ASSDLGTGGPRAEAF
few | TRBV11-2 | ASSLDNRRWAEAF
few | TRBV6-1 | ASSPPGENGKLF
few | TRBV7-9 | ASTPRGGTHNSPLH
many | TRBV7-2 | ASSRDWRGLETQY
few | TRBV28 | ASSLRDRKETQY
few | TRBV12-3/TRBV12-4 | ASSLGRGWVISQPQH
few | TRBV5-1 | ASSRTSGGAGETQY
few | TRBV20-1 | SATGTVQETQY
NA | TRBV20-1 | SAPRSNYGYT
NA | TRBV5-6 | ASSPTDGGFTGELF
few | TRBV12-3/TRBV12-4 | ASSLGGASYNEQF
NA | TRBV12-3/TRBV12-4 | ASSLVRAYGYT
NA | TRBV28 | ASSLLLGRSDEQY
few | TRBV7-9 | ASSLVSRDSGNTIY
few | TRBV7-2 | ASSFPDRVDTGELF
many | TRBV7-2 | ASSLARGSNTEAF